This T cell receptor beta chain derives from a study of OX40 agonist ivuxolimab in advanced cancers. Study-wide context: As their treatment, patients were administered ivuxolimab, an agonistic anti-OX40 (CD134) antibody. Study-level findings and limits: Patients who responded partially at 0.1-3.0 mg/kg showed clonal expansion ranking among the lowest. Among the nonresponders, some also had low normalized T-cell clonal expansion.

A history of autoimmune disease or systemic immunosuppression excluded patients. TCRdb's copy holds only in-frame clones and misses some; the assay was immunoSEQ multiplex PCR. This repertoire shows 7,000 or so clones, over 70% found once; its top ten account for around 37%. In germline, CDR1 is MNHNY, CDR2 SVGAGI (reference sequence). The CDR3 is made up of 15 amino acids. The J segment lost 3 bases and the V segment lost 2 bases, leaving 6 bases of the junction unmatched. As regards this clone: Its antigen is not identified.

The clonotype originates from an adult with an advanced solid tumor such as melanoma, head and neck, liver or kidney cancer. Specimen: CD4+ or CD8+ T cells sorted from blood, collected in a trial of the OX40 agonist ivuxolimab. This chain uses TRBV6-6 with TRBJ2-7; the match to TRBD2 covers 8 bases. In DNA form, the CDR3 reads TGTGCCAGCAGTTACCCGGGGGGGTCGGACTACGAGCAGTACTTC. Its protein is CASSYPGGSDYEQYF.